The next 7 T cell receptor beta chains were all read from a single sample in a study of blood T cell repertoires in COVID-19. The table came from immunoSEQ multiplex PCR; TCRdb's copy has only in-frame clones and leaves some out. This table holds about 200,000 clones, approximately 90% found once. Sequencing used peripheral blood. The receptors stem from a man aged 50-60 years with COVID-19, enrolled during active disease.

CDR3 DNA sequence: TGTGCCAGCTCACCACCTAGCCGTCCCGACGAGCAGTACTTC. Translation gives CASSPPSRPDEQYF. This chain joins TRBV18 and TRBJ2-7, with D hard to call. CDR3 length equals 14 residues. The V and J ends lost 0 bases and 5 bases respectively, with 11 bases between them. The germline V gene encodes CDR1 KGHSH and CDR2 LQKENI. The whole variable domain, remainder taken from reference TRBV18 and TRBJ2-7, is NAGVMQNPRHLVRRRGQEARLRCSPMKGHSHVYWYRQLPEEGLKFMVYLQKENIIDESGMPKERFSAEFPKEGPSILRIQQVVRGDSAAYFCASSPPSRPDEQYFGPGTRLTVT.

The CDR3 DNA follows: TGTGCCAGCAGTTTAGTATCTAGCGGGGGCCCTTGGTACAATGAGCAGTTCTTC. This codes for CASSLVSSGGPWYNEQFF. The chain has TRBV27 and TRBJ2-1, with TRBD2 matching 10 bases. The germline V gene has CDR1 MNHEY and CDR2 SMNVEV (reference sequence). J lost 4 bases, V lost 2 bases, and 11 bases had no gene match. The CDR3 is 18 amino acids.

This chain uses TRBV23-1 with TRBJ2-5; 7 bases fit TRBD2. TRBV23-1 is an open reading frame whose function is uncertain. This CDR3 comprises 15 residues. V dropped 1 base and J dropped 5; count of bases not matched to a gene: 7. CDR3 sequence reads: CASSQWGRGRETQYF. CDR3 in DNA: TGCGCCAGCAGTCAATGGGGGAGGGGTAGGGAGACCCAGTACTTC.

This clone is a singleton in its sample. This chain links TRBV5-5 with TRBJ2-7, with D possibly matching TRBD1 (5 bases). Trimming removed 3 bases from V and 4 bases from J, with 14 bases in between. CDR1 is SGHKS, CDR2 YYEKEE, per germline (reference sequence). The CDR3 extends over 14 amino acids. CDR3 in amino acids: CASSSGDSIYEQYF. The CDR3 DNA follows: TGTGCCAGCAGCTCTGGCGACAGTATATACGAGCAGTACTTC. Using reference TRBV5-5 and TRBJ2-7 for the parts outside the CDR3, the full variable domain is DAGVTQSPTHLIKTRGQQVTLRCSPISGHKSVSWYQQVLGQGPQFIFQYYEKEERGRGNFPDRFSARQFPNYSSELNVNALLLGDSALYLCASSSGDSIYEQYFGPGTRLTVT.

The chain combines TRBV9 with TRBJ1-2, with 7 nucleotides matching TRBD1. There are 15 residues in the CDR3. With 3 bases clipped from V and 8 bases from J, the junction kept 13 bases outside the gene matches. The germline CDR1 and CDR2 sequences are SGDLS and YYNGEE. This chain's CDR3 is CASSGGQALRGGYTF. The DNA of the CDR3 is TGTGCCAGCAGCGGAGGACAGGCTTTGCGGGGCGGCTACACCTTC.

This clone occurred once. This chain connects TRBV3-1 (or the pseudogene TRBV3-2) to TRBJ2-5; no reliable D call. This CDR3 has 12 amino acids. Germline loops: CDR1 LGHDT, CDR2 YNNKEL (reference sequence). Deletions cut 0 bases from V and 10 bases from J, with 9 bases between. The CDR3 loop reads CASSQEPGGQYF. The DNA of the CDR3 is TGTGCCAGCAGCCAAGAACCGGGTGGCCAGTACTTC.

This rearrangement joins TRBV10-3 to TRBJ1-5; D call uncertain. Germline-derived CDR1 and CDR2 are ENHRY and SYGVKD. The CDR3 totals 13 residues. V was cut by 2 bases and J by 4 bases, with 6 bases left in between. The CDR3 is CAISEAENQPQHF. The CDR3 DNA reads TGTGCCATCAGTGAGGCAGAAAATCAGCCCCAGCATTTT.